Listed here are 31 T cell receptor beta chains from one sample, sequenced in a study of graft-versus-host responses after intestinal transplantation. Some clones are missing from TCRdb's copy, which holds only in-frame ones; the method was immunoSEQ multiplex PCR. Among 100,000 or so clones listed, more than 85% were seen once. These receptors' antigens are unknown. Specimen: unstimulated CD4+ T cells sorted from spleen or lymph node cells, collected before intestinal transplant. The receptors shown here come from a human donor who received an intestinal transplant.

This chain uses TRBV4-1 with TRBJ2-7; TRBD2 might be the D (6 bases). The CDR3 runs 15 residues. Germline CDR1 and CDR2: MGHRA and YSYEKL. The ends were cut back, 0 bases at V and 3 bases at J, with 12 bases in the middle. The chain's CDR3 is CASSQDRGGIYEQYF. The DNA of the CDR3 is TGCGCCAGCAGCCAAGATCGCGGCGGGATCTACGAGCAGTACTTC.

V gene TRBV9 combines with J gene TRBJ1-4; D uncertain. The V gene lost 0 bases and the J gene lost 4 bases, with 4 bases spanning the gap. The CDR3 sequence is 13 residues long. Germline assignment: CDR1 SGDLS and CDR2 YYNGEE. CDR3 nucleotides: TGTGCCAGCAGCGTAGCTGTTAATGAAAAACTGTTTTTT. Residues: CASSVAVNEKLFF.

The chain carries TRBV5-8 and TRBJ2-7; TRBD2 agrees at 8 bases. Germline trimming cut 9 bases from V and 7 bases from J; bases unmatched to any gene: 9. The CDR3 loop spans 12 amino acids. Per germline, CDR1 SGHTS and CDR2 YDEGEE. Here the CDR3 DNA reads TGTGCCACCGGACTAGCCCGTCGTGAGCAGTACTTC. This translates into CATGLARREQYF.

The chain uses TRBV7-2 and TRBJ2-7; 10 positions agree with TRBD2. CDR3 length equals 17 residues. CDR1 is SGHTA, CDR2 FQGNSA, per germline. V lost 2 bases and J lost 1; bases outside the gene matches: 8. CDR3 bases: TGTGCCAGCAGCTTACGGGTGGGGACTAGCGCATCCTACGAGCAGTACTTC. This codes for CASSLRVGTSASYEQYF. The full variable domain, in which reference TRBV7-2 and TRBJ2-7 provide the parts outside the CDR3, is GAGVSQSPSNKVTEKGKDVELRCDPISGHTALYWYRQSLGQGLEFLIYFQGNSAPDKSGLPSDRFSAERTGGSVSTLTIQRTQQEDSAVYLCASSLRVGTSASYEQYFGPGTRLTVT.

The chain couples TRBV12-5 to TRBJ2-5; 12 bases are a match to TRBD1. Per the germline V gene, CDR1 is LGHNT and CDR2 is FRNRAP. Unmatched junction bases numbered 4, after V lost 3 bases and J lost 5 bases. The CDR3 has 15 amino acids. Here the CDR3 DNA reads TGTGCTAGTGGTTTCGGGACAGGGGGCTGGGAGACCCAGTACTTC. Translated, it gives CASGFGTGGWETQYF.

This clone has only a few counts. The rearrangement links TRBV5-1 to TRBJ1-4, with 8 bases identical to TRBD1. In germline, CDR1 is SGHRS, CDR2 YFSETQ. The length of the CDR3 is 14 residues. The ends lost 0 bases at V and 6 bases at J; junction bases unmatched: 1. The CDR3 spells CASSLGQGYEKLFF. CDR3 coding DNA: TGCGCCAGCAGCTTGGGACAGGGGTATGAAAAACTGTTTTTT.

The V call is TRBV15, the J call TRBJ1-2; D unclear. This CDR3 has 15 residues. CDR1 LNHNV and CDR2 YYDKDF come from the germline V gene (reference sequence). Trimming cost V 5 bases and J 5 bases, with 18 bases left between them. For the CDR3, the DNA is TGTGCCACCAGCTTGACACCTCTTGTGATGTATGGCTACACCTTC. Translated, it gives CATSLTPLVMYGYTF.

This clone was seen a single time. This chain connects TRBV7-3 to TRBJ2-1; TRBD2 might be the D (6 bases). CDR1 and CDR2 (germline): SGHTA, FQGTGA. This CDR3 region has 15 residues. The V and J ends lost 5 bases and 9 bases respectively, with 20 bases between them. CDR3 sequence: CASSPLGGDFGEQFF. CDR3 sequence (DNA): TGTGCCAGCAGCCCCCTGGGCGGGGATTTTGGTGAGCAGTTCTTC.

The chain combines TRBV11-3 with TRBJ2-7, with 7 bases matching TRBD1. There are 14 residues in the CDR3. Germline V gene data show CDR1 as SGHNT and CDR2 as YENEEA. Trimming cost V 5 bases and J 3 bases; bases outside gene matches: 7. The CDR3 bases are TGTGCCAGCAGCGCGGCAGACAGGGACTACGAGCAGTACTTC. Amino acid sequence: CASSAADRDYEQYF.

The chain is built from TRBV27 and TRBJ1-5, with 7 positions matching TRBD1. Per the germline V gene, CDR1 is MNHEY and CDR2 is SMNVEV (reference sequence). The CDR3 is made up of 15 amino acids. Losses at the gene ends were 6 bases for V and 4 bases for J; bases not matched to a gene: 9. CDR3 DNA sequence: TGTGCCAGCAGATCTTACAGGGGAGGTAATCAGCCCCAGCATTTT. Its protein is CASRSYRGGNQPQHF.

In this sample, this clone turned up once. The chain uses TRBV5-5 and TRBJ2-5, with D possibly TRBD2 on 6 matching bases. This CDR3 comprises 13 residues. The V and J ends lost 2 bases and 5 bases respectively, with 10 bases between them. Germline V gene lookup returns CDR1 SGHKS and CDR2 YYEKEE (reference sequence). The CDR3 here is CASSFPAGETQYF. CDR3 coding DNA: TGTGCCAGCAGCTTTCCGGCGGGGGAGACCCAGTACTTC.

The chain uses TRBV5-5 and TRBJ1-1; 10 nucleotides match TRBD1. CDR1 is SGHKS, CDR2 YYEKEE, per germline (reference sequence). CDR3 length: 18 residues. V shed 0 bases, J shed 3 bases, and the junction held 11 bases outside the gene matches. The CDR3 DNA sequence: TGTGCCAGCAGCTTGGGCTCCGGGACAGGGGATAGATACACTGAAGCTTTCTTT. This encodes CASSLGSGTGDRYTEAFF.

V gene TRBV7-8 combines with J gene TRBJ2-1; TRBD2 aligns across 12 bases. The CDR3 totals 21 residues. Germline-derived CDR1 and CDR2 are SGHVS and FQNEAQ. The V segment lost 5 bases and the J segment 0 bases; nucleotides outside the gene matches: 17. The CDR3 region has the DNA TGTGCCAGCAGCCTTCTAAGTGCACTAGCGGGGGGAATGGGCTCCTACAATGAGCAGTTCTTC. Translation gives CASSLLSALAGGMGSYNEQFF. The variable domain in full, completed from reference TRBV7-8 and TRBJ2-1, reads GAGVSQSPRYKVAKRGQDVALRCDPISGHVSLFWYQQALGQGPEFLTYFQNEAQLDKSGLPSDRFFAERPEGSVSTLKIQRTQQEDSAVYLCASSLLSALAGGMGSYNEQFFGPGTRLTVL.

The CDR3 loop reads CASSAPGLAGGPYEQYF. DNA for the CDR3: TGTGCCAGCAGCGCACCGGGACTAGCGGGAGGGCCCTACGAGCAGTACTTC. The chain couples TRBV9 to TRBJ2-7; TRBD2 aligns across 16 bases. CDR1 is SGDLS, CDR2 YYNGEE, per germline. V shed 3 bases and J 2 bases; nucleotides not matched to a gene: 5. The CDR3 covers 17 residues.

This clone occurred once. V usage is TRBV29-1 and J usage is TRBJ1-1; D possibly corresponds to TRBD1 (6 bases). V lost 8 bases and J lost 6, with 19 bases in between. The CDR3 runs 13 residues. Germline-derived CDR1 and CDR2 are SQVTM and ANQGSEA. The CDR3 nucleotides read TGCAGCACTAGACACGTACCAGGGGCTGAAGCTTTCTTT. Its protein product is CSTRHVPGAEAFF.

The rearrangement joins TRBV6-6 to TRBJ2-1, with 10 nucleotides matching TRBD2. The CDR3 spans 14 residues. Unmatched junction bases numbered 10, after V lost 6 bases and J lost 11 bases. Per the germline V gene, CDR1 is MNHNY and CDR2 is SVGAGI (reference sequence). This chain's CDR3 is CASSDGPSGRKQFF. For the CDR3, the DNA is TGTGCCAGCAGCGACGGACCTAGCGGGAGAAAGCAGTTCTTC.

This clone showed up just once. The CDR3: CASSQEPGRGYNEQFF. The CDR3 nucleotides are TGCGCCAGCAGCCAAGAACCGGGTCGAGGCTACAATGAGCAGTTCTTC. This chain connects TRBV4-3 to TRBJ2-1, with D hard to call. Looked up from germline, CDR1 is LGHNA and CDR2 is YSLEER. V lost 0 bases to trimming and J lost 3 bases, with 12 bases between them. This CDR3 has 16 residues.

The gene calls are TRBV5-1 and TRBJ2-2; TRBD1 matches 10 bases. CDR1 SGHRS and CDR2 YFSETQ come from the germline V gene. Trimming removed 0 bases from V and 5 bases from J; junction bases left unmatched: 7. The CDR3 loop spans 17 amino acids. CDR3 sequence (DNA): TGCGCCAGCAGCTTGGCCCCACCGGGACAGGGGACCGGGGAGCTGTTTTTT. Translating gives CASSLAPPGQGTGELFF.

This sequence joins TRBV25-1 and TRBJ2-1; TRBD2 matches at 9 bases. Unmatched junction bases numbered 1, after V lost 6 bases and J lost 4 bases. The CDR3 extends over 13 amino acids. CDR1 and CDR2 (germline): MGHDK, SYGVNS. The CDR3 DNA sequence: TGTGCCAGCAGGCTAGCGGGATACAATGAGCAGTTCTTC. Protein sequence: CASRLAGYNEQFF.

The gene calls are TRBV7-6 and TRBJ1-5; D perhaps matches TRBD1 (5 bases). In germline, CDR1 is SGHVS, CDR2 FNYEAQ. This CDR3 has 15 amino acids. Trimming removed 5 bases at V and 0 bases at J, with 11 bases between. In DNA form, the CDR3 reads TGTGCCAGCAGCCCAGGGATTAATAGCAATCAGCCCCAGCATTTT. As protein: CASSPGINSNQPQHF.

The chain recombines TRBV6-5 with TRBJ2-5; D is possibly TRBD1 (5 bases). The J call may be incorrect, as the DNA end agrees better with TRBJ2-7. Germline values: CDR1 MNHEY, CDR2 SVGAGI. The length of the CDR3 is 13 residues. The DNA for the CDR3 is TGTGCCAGCAGCCGTGGACAACCTTACGAGCAGTACTTC. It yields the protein CASSRGQPYEQYF.

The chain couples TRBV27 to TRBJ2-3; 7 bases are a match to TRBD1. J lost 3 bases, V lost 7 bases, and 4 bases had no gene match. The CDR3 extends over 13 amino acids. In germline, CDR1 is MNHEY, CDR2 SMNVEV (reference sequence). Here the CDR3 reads CASTLQGTDTQYF. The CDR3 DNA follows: TGTGCCAGCACCCTACAGGGGACAGATACGCAGTATTTT.

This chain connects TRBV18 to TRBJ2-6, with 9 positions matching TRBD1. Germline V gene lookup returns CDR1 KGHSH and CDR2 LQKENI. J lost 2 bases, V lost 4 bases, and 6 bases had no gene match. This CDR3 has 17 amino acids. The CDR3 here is CASSQEQGATGANVLTF. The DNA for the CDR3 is TGTGCCAGCTCACAAGAACAGGGGGCGACTGGGGCCAACGTCCTGACTTTC.

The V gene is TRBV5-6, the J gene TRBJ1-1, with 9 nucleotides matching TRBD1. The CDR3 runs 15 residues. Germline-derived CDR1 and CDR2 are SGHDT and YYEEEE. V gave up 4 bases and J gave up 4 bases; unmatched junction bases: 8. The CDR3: CASSPRDRDLTEAFF. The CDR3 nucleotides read TGTGCCAGCAGCCCGAGGGACAGGGATCTCACTGAAGCTTTCTTT.

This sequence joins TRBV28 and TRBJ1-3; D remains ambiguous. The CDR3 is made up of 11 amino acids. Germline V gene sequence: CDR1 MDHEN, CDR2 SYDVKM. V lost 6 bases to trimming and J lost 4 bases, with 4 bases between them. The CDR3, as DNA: TGTGCCAGCAGCTCGGGAAACACCATATATTTT. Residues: CASSSGNTIYF.

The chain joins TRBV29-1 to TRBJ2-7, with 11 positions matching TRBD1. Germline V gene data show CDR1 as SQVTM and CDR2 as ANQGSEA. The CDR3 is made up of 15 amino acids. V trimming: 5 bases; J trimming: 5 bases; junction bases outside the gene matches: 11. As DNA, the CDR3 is TGCAGCGTTAACCGCTTGGACAGGGGGCGTCACGAGCAGTACTTC. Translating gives CSVNRLDRGRHEQYF.

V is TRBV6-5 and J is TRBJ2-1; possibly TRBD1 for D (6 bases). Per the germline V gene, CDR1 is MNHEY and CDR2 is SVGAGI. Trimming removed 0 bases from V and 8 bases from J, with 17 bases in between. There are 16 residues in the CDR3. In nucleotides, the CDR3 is TGTGCCAGCAGTTACTCCGGGACCAGGGGTAACGATGAGCAGTTCTTC. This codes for CASSYSGTRGNDEQFF.

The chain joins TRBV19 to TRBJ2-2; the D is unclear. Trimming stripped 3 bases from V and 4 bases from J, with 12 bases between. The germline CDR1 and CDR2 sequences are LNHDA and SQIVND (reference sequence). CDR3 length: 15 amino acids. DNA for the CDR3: TGTGCCAGTAGTATGCTCCGGGTTGGCACCGGGGAGCTGTTTTTT. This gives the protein CASSMLRVGTGELFF. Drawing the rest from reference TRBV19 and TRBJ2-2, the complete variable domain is DGGITQSPKYLFRKEGQNVTLSCEQNLNHDAMYWYRQDPGQGLRLIYYSQIVNDFQKGDIAEGYSVSREKKESFPLTVTSAQKNPTAFYLCASSMLRVGTGELFFGEGSRLTVL.

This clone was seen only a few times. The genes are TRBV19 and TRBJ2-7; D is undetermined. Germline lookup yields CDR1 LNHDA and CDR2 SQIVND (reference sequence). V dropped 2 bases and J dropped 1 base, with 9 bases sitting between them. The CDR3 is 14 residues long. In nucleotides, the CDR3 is TGTGCCAGTAGTATATCGCTAGAATCCTACGAGCAGTACTTC. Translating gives CASSISLESYEQYF.

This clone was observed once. CDR3 DNA sequence: TGTGCCAGCAGCCCCGGACTAGCGGGAGGAGAGACCCAGTACTTC. Translating gives CASSPGLAGGETQYF. V gene TRBV7-9 combines with J gene TRBJ2-5; TRBD2 agrees at 14 bases. V shed 5 bases and J 4 bases; nucleotides not matched to a gene: 3. Germline assignment: CDR1 SEHNR and CDR2 FQNEAQ (reference sequence). CDR3 length equals 15 residues. Looking up the rest from reference TRBV7-9 and TRBJ2-5 gives the full variable domain: DTGVSQNPRHKITKRGQNVTFRCDPISEHNRLYWYRQTLGQGPEFLTYFQNEAQLEKSRLLSDRFSAERPKGSFSTLEIQRTEQGDSAMYLCASSPGLAGGETQYFGPGTRLLVL.

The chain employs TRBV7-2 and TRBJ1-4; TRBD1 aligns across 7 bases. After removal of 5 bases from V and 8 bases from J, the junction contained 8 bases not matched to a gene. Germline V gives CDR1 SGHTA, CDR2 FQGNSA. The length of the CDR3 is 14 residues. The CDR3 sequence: CASSRDRVGEKLFF. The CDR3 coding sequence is TGTGCCAGCAGCCGAGACAGGGTAGGAGAAAAACTGTTTTTT.